Sequencing of this TCR beta chain was carried out in a study of cytomegalovirus exposure and HLA in healthy donors. This clone was seen only a few times. With 60 Vbeta and 13 Jbeta primers, the PCR was carried out. Clones were read by immunoSEQ multiplex PCR, and TCRdb kept only the in-frame ones, dropping some. Among about 140,000 clones, 75% were seen once, and the ten largest hold more than 2.5%. This TCR derives from a man aged 40-49 years in good health and CMV-seronegative. The sequencing input was PBMCs.

CDR3 DNA sequence: TGTGCCAGCAGCCTCAATTGGGCGCGGGTGGACACTGAAGCTTTCTTT. As protein: CASSLNWARVDTEAFF. The chain couples TRBV5-6 to TRBJ1-1; D gene unclear. V gave up 4 bases and J gave up 3 bases, with 19 bases separating them. Germline CDR1 reads SGHDT; CDR2 reads YYEEEE. The CDR3 spans 16 residues.